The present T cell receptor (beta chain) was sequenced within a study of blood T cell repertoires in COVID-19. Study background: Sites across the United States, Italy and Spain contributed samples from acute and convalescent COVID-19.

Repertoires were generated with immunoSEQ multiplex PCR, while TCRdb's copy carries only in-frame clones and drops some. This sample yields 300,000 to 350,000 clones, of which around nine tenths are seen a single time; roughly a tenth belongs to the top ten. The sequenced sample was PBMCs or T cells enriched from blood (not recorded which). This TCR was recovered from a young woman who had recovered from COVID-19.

The CDR3 DNA follows: TGTGCCAGCAGTAAACTAATCCGAGCTTTCTTT. This codes for CASSKLIRAFF. V and J are TRBV28 and TRBJ1-1; no reliable D call. V was cut by 5 bases and J by 10 bases, with 11 bases left in between. The CDR3 contains 11 residues. From germline, CDR1 is MDHEN and CDR2 SYDVKM.